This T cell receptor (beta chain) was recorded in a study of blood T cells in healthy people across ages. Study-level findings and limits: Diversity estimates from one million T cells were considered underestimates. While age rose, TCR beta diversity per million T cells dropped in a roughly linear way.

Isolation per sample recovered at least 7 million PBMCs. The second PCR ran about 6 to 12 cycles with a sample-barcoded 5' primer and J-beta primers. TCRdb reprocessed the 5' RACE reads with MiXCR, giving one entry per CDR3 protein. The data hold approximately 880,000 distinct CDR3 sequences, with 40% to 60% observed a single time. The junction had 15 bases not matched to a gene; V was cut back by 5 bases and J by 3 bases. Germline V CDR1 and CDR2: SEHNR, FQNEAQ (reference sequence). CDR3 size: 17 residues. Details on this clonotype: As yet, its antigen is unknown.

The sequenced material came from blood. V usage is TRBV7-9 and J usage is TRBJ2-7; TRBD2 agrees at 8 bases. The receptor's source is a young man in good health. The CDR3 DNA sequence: TGTGCCAGCAGCCTAACTAGCGGAGAACAGTTTCGCTACGAGCAGTACTTC. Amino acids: CASSLTSGEQFRYEQYF.